Shown below are 9 T cell receptor beta chains from a single sample sequenced in a study of cytomegalovirus exposure and HLA in healthy donors. With 60 Vbeta and 13 Jbeta primers, the PCR was carried out. The protocol was immunoSEQ multiplex PCR, while the TCRdb copy is restricted to in-frame clones and leaves out a portion. The sample has under 200,000 clones, about four fifths seen once. The sequenced material came from PBMCs. These TCRs come from a woman between 25 and 40 years old in good health and CMV-seropositive.

The chain couples TRBV25-1 to TRBJ2-5, with D tentatively TRBD2 (5 bases). CDR3 length: 12 amino acids. CDR1 and CDR2 from the germline V gene are MGHDK and SYGVNS. V was clipped by 6 bases and J by 4 bases, with 9 bases between them. Written as DNA, the CDR3 is TGTGCCAGCAGCACGAGGGCAGAGACCCAGTACTTC. Protein product: CASSTRAETQYF.

This clone was counted once. The V call is TRBV4-1, the J call TRBJ2-4, with a weak D call TRBD2 (5 bases). The CDR3 consists of 16 residues. Germline values: CDR1 MGHRA, CDR2 YSYEKL. V was clipped by 6 bases and J by 9 bases, with 24 bases between them. The CDR3 DNA is TGCGCCAGCAGTCGTCTCGACCTCACTAGTTACGGCATTCAGTACTTC. It encodes CASSRLDLTSYGIQYF.

The chain is built from TRBV13 and TRBJ2-3, with 11 bases identical to TRBD2. The CDR3 is made up of 18 amino acids. Germline V CDR1 and CDR2: PRHDT, FYEKMQ (reference sequence). V lost 2 bases to trimming and J lost 1 base; unmatched junction nucleotides: 8. The CDR3 coding sequence is TGTGCCAGCAGCTTATTATCACTAGCGGGGGATGGCACAGATACGCAGTATTTT. This encodes CASSLLSLAGDGTDTQYF.

The V and J genes are TRBV5-6 and TRBJ1-5; D is perhaps TRBD1 (6 bases). In germline, CDR1 is SGHDT, CDR2 YYEEEE. The CDR3 covers 14 residues. Trimming stripped 4 bases from V and 7 bases from J, with 15 bases between. CDR3 protein: CASSRGQGTQPQHF. The CDR3 DNA reads as TGTGCCAGCAGCCGCGGCCAGGGGACCCAGCCCCAGCATTTT. Based on the CDR3 plus reference TRBV5-6 and TRBJ1-5, the full variable domain is DAGVTQSPTHLIKTRGQQVTLRCSPKSGHDTVSWYQQALGQGPQFIFQYYEEEERQRGNFPDRFSGHQFPNYSSELNVNALLLGDSALYLCASSRGQGTQPQHFGDGTRLSIL.

J is TRBJ1-6 and V is TRBV27; tentative D call: TRBD1 (6 bases). Trimming took off 5 bases at V and 10 bases at J, with 18 bases between the two ends. Germline V gene sequence: CDR1 MNHEY, CDR2 SMNVEV (reference sequence). The CDR3 sequence is 15 residues long. CDR3 sequence (DNA): TGTGCCAGCAGTCCGGCCACAGGGCCAACGTCACCCCTCCACTTT. It translates to CASSPATGPTSPLHF.

In DNA form, the CDR3 reads TGCGCCAGCAGCCAAGTGACGGGGGGAGTTAACTATGGCTACACCTTC. Translated: CASSQVTGGVNYGYTF. The chain couples TRBV4-3 to TRBJ1-2, with D tentatively TRBD1 (5 bases). The germline gives CDR1 LGHNA, CDR2 YSLEER. V lost 1 base and J 1 base, leaving 13 bases between the germline ends. This CDR3 spans 16 amino acids.

The rearrangement uses TRBV7-9 and TRBJ2-4; TRBD1 might be the D (6 bases). The germline CDR1 and CDR2 sequences are SEHNR and FQNEAQ (reference sequence). This CDR3 region has 15 residues. The V gene lost 3 bases and the J gene lost 2 bases, with 11 bases spanning the gap. CDR3 DNA: TGTGCCAGCAGCTTCGGCCAGGGGACCAAAAACATTCAGTACTTC. Translation: CASSFGQGTKNIQYF.

Regarding this clone: Sequence at one end of the junction differs from germline and may be a read error. This chain connects TRBV7-9 to TRBJ1-2, with D unresolved. Germline V lookup: CDR1 SEHNR, CDR2 FQNEAQ (reference sequence). This CDR3 is 12 amino acids long. The DNA of the CDR3 is TGTTCCAGCAGCTTACTAACGGATGGCTACACCTTC. Translating it yields CSSSLLTDGYTF. Based on the CDR3 plus reference TRBV7-9 and TRBJ1-2, the full variable domain is DTGVSQNPRHKITKRGQNVTFRCDPISEHNRLYWYRQTLGQGPEFLTYFQNEAQLEKSRLLSDRFSAERPKGSFSTLEIQRTEQGDSAMYLCSSSLLTDGYTFGSGTRLTVV.

This sequence joins TRBV29-1 and TRBJ2-5, with 10 bases identical to TRBD1. Looked up from germline, CDR1 is SQVTM and CDR2 is ANQGSEA. Trimming cost V 4 bases and J 7 bases; bases outside gene matches: 12. This CDR3 comprises 15 residues. The CDR3 bases are TGCAGCGTTGGGGGGACAGGGGCCATCCTCGGGACCCAGTACTTC. Translation: CSVGGTGAILGTQYF. The full variable domain, rest sourced from reference TRBV29-1 and TRBJ2-5, is SAVISQKPSRDICQRGTSLTIQCQVDSQVTMMFWYRQQPGQSLTLIATANQGSEATYESGFVIDKFPISRPNLTFSTLTVSNMSPEDSSIYLCSVGGTGAILGTQYFGPGTRLLVL.